This entry is about one TCR beta chain. Its specificity is unknown. Splitting of CD4+ cells produced CD45RA+ naive and CD45RA-negative memory subsets. Germline V CDR1 and CDR2: SGHVS, FQNEAQ. With 3 bases clipped from V and 7 bases from J, the junction kept 4 bases outside the gene matches. This CDR3 has 14 residues. The sample is drawn from a study of shared clonotypes between healthy human individuals. Study in general: Three men and a couple of women, aged 18 to 49, were donors.

Sorted-subset replicate PCR reactions were performed with about 190 ng DNA, corresponding to some 32,000 T cell genomes. The assay was immunoSEQ multiplex PCR, and TCRdb's table has in-frame clones only and misses some. The data show 2 million to 2.5 million clones, 93% seen once. Broader study findings: When compared with the clonotypes that were shared by all four sorted-subset donors, the non-shared clonotypes turned out to have lower generation probabilities.

Specimen: naive CD4+ T cells from PBMCs. The sample's subset: CD45RA+ positively selected. The TCR sequence derives from a man between 18 and 35 years old in good health. Some clones in this sample may be carry-over from other donors' samples. The chain links TRBV7-8 to TRBJ1-1; 11 nucleotides agree with TRBD1. The CDR3 loop reads CASSFRDRGDEAFF. DNA of the CDR3: TGTGCCAGCAGCTTCCGGGACAGGGGGGATGAAGCTTTCTTT.